The sequence of this T cell receptor beta chain was determined in a study of blood T cells in healthy people across ages. For the study at large: Capture by template switching was about one barcoded beta molecule per two T cells. Notes on the study in general: Per-million-T-cell TCR beta diversity fell roughly linearly with age.

This clonotype was seen ten or more times. The antigen remains undetermined. A second about 6 to 12 cycle PCR used barcoded and J-beta primers. A template-switch adaptor with 12 random nucleotides tagged each cDNA molecule. TCRdb redid the calling of the 5' RACE reads with MiXCR, one entry per CDR3 protein. The table records about 1,800,000 distinct CDR3 sequences, 28% of them present only once. Peripheral blood from each donor was collected in a volume of 9.5 to 10 milliliters. The material sequenced was blood. This clonotype originated in a woman aged 30 to 39 in good health.

CDR3 region: CSVGTGQETQYF. The CDR3 DNA reads as TGCAGCGTTGGGACAGGGCAAGAGACCCAGTACTTC. V and J are TRBV29-1 and TRBJ2-5; TRBD1 aligns across 8 bases. CDR1 and CDR2 (germline): SQVTM, ANQGSEA. Losses at the gene ends were 4 bases for V and 2 bases for J; bases not matched to a gene: 0. The length of the CDR3 is 12 residues.